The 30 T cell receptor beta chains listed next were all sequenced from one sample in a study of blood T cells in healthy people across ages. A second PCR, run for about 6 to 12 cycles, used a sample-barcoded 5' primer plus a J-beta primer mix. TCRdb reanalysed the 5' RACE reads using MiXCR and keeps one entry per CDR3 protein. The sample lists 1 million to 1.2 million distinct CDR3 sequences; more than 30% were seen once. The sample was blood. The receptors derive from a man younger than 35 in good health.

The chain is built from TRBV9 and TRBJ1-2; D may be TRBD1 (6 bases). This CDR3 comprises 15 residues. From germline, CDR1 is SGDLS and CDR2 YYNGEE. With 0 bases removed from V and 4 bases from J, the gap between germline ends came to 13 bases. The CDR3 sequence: CASSVDNRVAYGYTF. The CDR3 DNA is TGTGCCAGCAGCGTAGACAACAGGGTGGCCTATGGCTACACCTTC.

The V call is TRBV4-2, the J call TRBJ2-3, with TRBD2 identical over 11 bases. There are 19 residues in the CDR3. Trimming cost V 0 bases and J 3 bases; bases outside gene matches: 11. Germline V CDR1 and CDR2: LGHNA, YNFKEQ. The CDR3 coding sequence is TGTGCCAGCAGCCAAGATCGCGGGAGGGCTAGCGGGGGGACAGATACGCAGTATTTT. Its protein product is CASSQDRGRASGGTDTQYF.

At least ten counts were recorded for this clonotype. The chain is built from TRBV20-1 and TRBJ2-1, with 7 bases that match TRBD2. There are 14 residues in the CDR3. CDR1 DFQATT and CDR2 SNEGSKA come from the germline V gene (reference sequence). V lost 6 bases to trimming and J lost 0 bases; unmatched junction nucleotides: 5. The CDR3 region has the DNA TGCAGTGCGGCGGGGGTGAGCTCCTACAATGAGCAGTTCTTC. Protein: CSAAGVSSYNEQFF.

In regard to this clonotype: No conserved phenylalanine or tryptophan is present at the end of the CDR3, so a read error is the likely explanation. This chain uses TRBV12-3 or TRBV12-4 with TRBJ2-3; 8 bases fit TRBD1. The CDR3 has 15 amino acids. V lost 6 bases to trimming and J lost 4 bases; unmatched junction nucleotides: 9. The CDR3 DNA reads TGTGCCAGCAGCGAGGACAGGGTTAGCGCAGATACGCAGTATTCT. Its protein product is CASSEDRVSADTQYS.

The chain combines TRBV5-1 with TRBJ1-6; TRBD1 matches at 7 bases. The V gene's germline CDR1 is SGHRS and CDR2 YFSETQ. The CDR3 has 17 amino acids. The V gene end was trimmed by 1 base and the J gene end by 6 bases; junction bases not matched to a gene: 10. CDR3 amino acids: CASSLQTGNSANSPLHF. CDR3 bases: TGCGCCAGCAGCTTGCAGACAGGGAACTCGGCTAATTCACCCCTCCACTTT.

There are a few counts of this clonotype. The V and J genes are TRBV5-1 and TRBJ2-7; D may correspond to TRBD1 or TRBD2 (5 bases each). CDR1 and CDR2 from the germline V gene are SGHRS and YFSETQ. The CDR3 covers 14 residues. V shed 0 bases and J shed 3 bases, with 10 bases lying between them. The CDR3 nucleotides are TGCGCCAGCAGCTTGGAGGGACCTAACTACGAGCAGTACTTC. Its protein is CASSLEGPNYEQYF. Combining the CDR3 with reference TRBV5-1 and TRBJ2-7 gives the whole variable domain KAGVTQTPRYLIKTRGQQVTLSCSPISGHRSVSWYQQTPGQGLQFLFEYFSETQRNKGNFPGRFSGRQFSNSRSEMNVSTLELGDSALYLCASSLEGPNYEQYFGPGTRLTVT.

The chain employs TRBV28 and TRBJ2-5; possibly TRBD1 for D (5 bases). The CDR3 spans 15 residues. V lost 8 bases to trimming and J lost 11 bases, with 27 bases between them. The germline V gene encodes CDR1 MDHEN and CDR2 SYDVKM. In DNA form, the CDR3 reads TGTGCCAGCGCGCAAGACAGCCTCTCCTACAATGAGCAGTACTTC. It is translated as CASAQDSLSYNEQYF.

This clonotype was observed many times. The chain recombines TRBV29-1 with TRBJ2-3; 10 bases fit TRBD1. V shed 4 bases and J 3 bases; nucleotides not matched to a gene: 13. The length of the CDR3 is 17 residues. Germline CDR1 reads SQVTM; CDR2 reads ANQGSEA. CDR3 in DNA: TGCAGCGTTGGCGGGTCCGGGACAGGGGAGTTTACAGATACGCAGTATTTT. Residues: CSVGGSGTGEFTDTQYF.

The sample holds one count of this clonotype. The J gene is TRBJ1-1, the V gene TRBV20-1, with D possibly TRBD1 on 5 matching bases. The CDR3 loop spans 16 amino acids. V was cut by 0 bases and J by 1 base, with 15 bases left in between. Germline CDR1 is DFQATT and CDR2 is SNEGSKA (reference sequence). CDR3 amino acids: CSARDWAKGRNTEAFF. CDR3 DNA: TGCAGTGCTAGAGATTGGGCGAAGGGGCGGAACACTGAAGCTTTCTTT.

The chain's CDR3 is CASSSPKSGLYAQYF. For the CDR3, the DNA is TGTGCCAGCAGCTCCCCCAAGTCGGGACTATATGCGCAGTATTTT. J is TRBJ2-3 and V is TRBV11-2, with 7 bases lining up with TRBD2. The V gene's germline CDR1 is SGHAT and CDR2 FQNNGV. The V gene end was trimmed by 4 bases and the J gene end by 10 bases; junction bases not matched to a gene: 14. The CDR3 is 15 amino acids.

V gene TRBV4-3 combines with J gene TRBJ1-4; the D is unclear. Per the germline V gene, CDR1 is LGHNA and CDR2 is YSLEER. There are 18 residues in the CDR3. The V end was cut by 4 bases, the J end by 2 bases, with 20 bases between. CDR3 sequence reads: CASSPVGGGLHTNEKLFF. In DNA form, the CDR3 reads TGCGCCAGCAGCCCCGTTGGAGGAGGGCTGCACACTAATGAAAAACTGTTTTTT.

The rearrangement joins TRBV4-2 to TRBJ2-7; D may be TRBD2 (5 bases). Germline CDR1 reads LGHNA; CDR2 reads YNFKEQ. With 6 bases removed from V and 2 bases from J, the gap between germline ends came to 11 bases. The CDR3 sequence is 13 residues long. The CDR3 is CASSPVATYEQYF. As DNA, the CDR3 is TGTGCCAGCAGTCCCGTAGCGACCTACGAGCAGTACTTC.

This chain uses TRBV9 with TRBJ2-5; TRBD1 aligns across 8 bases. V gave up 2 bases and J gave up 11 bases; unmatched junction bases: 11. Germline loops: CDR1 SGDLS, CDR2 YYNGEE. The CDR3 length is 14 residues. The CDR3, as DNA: TGTGCCAGCAGCGTCGGACAGGGTGGTAATGAGCAGTACTTC. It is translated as CASSVGQGGNEQYF.

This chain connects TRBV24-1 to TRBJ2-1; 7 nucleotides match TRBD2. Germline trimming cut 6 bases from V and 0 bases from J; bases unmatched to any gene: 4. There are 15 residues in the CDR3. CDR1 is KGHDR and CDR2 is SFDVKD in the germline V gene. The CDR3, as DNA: TGTGCCACCAGTCCGGGGGGAGCCTCCTACAATGAGCAGTTCTTC. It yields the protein CATSPGGASYNEQFF.

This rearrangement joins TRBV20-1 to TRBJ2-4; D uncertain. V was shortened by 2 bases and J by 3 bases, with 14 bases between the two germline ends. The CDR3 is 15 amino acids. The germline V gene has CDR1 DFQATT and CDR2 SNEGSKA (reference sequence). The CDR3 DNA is TGCAGTGCTAGATCCGGATTTCAAGACAAAAACATTCAGTACTTC. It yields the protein CSARSGFQDKNIQYF.

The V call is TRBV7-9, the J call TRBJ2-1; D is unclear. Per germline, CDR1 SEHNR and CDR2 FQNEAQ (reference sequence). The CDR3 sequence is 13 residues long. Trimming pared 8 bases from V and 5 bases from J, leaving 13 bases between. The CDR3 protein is CASFVGPNNEQFF. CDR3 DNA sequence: TGTGCCAGCTTCGTTGGACCTAACAATGAGCAGTTCTTC.

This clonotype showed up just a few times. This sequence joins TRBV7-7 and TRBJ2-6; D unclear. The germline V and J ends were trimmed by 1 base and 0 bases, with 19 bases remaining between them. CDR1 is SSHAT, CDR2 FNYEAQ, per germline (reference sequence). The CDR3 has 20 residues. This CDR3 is CASSLVSYKNENSGANVLTF. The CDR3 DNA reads TGTGCCAGCAGCTTAGTTTCTTATAAAAACGAAAACTCTGGGGCCAACGTCCTGACTTTC.

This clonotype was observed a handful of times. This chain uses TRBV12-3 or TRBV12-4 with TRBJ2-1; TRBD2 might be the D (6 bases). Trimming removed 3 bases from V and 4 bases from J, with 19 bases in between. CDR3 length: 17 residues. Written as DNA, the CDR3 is TGTGCCAGCAGTTTGGGACTTGGGCGGGGACGGTACAATGAGCAGTTCTTC. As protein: CASSLGLGRGRYNEQFF.

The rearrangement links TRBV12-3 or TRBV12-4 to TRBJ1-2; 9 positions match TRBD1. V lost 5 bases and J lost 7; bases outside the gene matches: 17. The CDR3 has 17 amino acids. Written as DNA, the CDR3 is TGTGCCAGCAGTCCCCCGGGACAGGGAAGAAAAATTGGTGGCTACACCTTC. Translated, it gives CASSPPGQGRKIGGYTF.

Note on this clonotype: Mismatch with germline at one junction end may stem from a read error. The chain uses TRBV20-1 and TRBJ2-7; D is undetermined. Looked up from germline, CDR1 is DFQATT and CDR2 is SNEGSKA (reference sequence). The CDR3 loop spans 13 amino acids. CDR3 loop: CSAQSVRAYERYF. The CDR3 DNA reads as TGCAGTGCCCAGAGTGTAAGGGCCTACGAGCGGTACTTC.

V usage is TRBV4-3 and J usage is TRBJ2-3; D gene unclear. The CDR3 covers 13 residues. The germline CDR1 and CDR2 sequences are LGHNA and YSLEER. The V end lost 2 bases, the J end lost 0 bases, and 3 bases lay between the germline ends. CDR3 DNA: TGCGCCAGCAGCCAATTCAGCACAGATACGCAGTATTTT. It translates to CASSQFSTDTQYF.

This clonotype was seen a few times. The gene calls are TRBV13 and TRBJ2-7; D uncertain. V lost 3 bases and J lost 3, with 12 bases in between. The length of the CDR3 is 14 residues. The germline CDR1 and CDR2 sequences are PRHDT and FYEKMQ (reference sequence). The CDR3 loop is CASSLGSDRYEQYF. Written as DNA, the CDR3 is TGTGCCAGCAGCTTGGGGTCGGACCGCTACGAGCAGTACTTC.

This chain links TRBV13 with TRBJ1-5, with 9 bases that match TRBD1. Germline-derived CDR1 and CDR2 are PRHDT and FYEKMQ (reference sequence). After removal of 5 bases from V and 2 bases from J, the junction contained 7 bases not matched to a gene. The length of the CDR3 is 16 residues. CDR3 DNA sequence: TGTGCCAGCAGCGCGGACAGGGGCGTCGGCAATCAGCCCCAGCATTTT. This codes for CASSADRGVGNQPQHF.

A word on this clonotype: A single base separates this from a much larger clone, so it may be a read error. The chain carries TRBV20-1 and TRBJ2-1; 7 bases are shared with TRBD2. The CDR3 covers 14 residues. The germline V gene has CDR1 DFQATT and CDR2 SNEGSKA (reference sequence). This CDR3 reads CSASLGGTYNGQFF. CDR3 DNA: TGCAGTGCTAGTCTCGGGGGGACCTACAATGGGCAGTTCTTC.

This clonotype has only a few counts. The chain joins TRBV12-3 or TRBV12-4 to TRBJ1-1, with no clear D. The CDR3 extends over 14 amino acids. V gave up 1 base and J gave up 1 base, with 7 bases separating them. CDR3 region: CASSLGARNTEAFF. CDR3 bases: TGTGCCAGCAGTTTAGGGGCTAGGAACACTGAAGCTTTCTTT.

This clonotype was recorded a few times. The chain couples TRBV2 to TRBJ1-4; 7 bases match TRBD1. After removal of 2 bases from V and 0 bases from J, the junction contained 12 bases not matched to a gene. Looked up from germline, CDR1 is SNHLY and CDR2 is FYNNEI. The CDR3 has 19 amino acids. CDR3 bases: TGTGCCAGCAGTGAACCCCCCGGGACAGCTTTTGCAACTAATGAAAAACTGTTTTTT. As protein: CASSEPPGTAFATNEKLFF. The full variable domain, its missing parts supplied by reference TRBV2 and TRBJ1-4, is EPEVTQTPSHQVTQMGQEVILRCVPISNHLYFYWYRQILGQKVEFLVSFYNNEISEKSEIFDDQFSVERPDGSNFTLKIRSTKLEDSAMYFCASSEPPGTAFATNEKLFFGSGTQLSVL.

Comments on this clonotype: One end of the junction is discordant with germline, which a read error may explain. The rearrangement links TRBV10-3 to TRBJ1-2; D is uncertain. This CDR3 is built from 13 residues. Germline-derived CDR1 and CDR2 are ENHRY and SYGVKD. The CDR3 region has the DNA TGTACCATCCTTGAGGATGCAACCTATGGCTACACCTTC. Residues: CTILEDATYGYTF.

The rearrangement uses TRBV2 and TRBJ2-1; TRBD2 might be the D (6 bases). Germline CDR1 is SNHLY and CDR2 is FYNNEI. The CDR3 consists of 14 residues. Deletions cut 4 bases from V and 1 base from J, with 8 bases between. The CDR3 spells CASSVLASYNEQFF. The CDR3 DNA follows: TGTGCCAGCAGTGTACTAGCTTCCTACAATGAGCAGTTCTTC.

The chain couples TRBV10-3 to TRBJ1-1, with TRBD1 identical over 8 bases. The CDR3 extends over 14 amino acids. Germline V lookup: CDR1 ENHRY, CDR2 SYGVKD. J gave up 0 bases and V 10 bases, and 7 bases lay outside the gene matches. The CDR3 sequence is CATATGQVNTEAFF. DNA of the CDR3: TGTGCCACAGCGACGGGACAGGTGAACACTGAAGCTTTCTTT.

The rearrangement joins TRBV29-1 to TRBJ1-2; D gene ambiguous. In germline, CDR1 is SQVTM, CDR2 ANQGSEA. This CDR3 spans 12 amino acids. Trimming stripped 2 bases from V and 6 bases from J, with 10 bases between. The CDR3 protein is CSVESGRDGYTF. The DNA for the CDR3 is TGCAGCGTTGAATCGGGCCGAGATGGCTACACCTTC.